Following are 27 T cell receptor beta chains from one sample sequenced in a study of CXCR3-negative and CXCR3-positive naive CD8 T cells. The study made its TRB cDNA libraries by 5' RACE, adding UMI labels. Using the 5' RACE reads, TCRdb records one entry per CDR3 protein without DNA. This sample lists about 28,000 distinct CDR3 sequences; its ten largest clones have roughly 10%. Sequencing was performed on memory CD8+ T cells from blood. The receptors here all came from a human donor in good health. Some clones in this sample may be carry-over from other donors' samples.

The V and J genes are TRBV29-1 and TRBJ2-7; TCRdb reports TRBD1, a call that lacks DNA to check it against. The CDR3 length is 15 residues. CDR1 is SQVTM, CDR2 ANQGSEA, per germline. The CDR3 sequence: CSVSPRVAPSYEQYF.

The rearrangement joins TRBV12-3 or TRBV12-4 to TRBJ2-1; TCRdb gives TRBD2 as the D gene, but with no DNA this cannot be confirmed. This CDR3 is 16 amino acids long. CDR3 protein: CASRGPSGEDYNEQFF.

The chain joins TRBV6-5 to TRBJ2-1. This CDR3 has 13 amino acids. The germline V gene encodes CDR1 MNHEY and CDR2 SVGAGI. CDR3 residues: CASSSVTYNEQFF.

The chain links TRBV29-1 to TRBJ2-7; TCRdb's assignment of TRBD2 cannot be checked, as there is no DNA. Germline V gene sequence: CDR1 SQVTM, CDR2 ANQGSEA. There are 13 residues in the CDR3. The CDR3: CSVVGGPAYEQYF.

CDR3 sequence: CASSRAMPAGGPDNEQFF. This chain joins TRBV19 and TRBJ2-1; the TCRdb call, TRBD2, lacks DNA for checking. The CDR3 has 18 amino acids. Germline CDR1 is LNHDA and CDR2 is SQIVND (reference sequence).

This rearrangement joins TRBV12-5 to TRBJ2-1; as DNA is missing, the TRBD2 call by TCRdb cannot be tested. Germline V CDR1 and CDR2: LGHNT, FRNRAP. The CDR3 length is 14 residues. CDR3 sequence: CASGFGLAANEQFF.

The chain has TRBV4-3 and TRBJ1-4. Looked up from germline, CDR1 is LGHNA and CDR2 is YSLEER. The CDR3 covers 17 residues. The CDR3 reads CASSQSDGRAGSEKLFF.

The CDR3 spells CASSRRGSSYEQYF. The chain recombines TRBV19 with TRBJ2-7; TCRdb lists TRBD1, though no DNA is available to test this call. Germline CDR1 and CDR2: LNHDA and SQIVND (reference sequence). The CDR3 is 14 residues long.

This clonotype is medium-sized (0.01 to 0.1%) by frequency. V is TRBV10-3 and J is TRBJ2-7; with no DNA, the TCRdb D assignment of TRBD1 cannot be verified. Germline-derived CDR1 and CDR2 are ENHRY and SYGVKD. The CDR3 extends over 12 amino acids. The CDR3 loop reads CAIRDAINEQYF.

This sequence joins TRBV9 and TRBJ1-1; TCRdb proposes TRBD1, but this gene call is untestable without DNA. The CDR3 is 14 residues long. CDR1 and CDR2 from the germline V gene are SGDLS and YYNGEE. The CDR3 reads CASSVGAGNTEAFF.

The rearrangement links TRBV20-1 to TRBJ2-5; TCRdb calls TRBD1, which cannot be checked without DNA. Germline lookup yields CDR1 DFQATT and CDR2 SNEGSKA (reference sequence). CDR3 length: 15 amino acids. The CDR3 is CSARDGGGDRETQYF.

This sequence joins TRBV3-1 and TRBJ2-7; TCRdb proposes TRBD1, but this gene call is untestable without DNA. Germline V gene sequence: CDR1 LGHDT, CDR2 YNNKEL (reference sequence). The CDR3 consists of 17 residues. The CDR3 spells CASSQDLRIQGTYEQYF.

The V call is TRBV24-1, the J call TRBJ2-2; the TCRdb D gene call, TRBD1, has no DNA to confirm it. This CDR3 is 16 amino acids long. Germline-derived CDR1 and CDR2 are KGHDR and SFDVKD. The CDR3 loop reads CATSDTGTLEVGELFF.

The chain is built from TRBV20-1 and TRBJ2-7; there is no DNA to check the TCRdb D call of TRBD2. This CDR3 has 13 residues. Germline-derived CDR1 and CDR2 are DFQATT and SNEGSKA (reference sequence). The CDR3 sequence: CSAGRDYLYEQYF.

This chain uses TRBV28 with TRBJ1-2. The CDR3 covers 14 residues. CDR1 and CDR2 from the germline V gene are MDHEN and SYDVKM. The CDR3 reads CASSLGLGNYGYTF.

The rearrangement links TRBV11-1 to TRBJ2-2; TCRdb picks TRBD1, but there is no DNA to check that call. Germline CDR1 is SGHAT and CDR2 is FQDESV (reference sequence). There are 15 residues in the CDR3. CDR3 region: CASRIQGRTTGELFF.

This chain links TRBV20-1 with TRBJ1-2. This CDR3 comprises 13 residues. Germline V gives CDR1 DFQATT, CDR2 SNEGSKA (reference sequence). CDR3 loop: CSAEWEFGYGYTF.

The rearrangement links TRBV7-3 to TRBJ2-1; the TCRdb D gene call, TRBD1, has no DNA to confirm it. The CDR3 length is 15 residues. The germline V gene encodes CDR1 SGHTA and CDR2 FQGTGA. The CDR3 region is CASSPSGQGAYEQFF.

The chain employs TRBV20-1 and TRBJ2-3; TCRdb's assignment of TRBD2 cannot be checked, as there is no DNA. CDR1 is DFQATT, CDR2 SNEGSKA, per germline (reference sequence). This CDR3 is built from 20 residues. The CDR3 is CSARDPPASGAPSRLDTQYF.

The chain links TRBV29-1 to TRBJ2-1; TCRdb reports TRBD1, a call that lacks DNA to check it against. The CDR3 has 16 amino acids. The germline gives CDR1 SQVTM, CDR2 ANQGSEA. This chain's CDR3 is CSVEGTGTAYNSEQFF.

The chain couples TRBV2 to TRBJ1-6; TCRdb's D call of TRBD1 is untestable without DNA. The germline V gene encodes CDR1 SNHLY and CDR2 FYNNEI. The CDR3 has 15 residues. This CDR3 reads CASSEGGRDNSPLHF.

This CDR3 is CASSFPYGTGPGETQYF. This chain links TRBV7-9 with TRBJ2-5; the D call of TRBD1 rests on TCRdb alone, since no DNA is present to check it. Germline CDR1 SEHNR, CDR2 FQNEAQ (reference sequence). The CDR3 has 17 residues.

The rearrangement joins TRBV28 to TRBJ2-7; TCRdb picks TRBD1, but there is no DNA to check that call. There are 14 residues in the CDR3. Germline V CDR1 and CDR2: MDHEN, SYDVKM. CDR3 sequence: CASSWAGQSYEQYF.

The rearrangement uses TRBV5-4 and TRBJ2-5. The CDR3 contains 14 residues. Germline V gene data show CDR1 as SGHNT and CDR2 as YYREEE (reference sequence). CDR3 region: CASSVDILGETQYF.

CDR3 residues: CASSSAGGPANEQFF. The J gene is TRBJ2-1, the V gene TRBV7-8; TCRdb selects TRBD1, and the lack of DNA leaves this call unchecked. This CDR3 has 15 amino acids. CDR1 and CDR2 from the germline V gene are SGHVS and FQNEAQ.

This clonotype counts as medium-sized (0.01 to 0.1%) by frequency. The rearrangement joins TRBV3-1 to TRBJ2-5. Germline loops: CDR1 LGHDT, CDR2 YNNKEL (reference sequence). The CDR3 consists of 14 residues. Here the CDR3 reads CASSQDSSLETQYF.

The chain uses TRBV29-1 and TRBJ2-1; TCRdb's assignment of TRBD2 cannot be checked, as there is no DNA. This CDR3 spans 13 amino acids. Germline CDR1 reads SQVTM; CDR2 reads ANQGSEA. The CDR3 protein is CSVQGGEWDEQFF.